This T cell receptor (beta chain) came from a study of T cell responses to AZD1222 COVID-19 vaccine. Study-wide results and limits: Donor demographics were predominantly white British with a female majority; clonal diversity may be underestimated.

CDR3 length: 13 residues. V gave up 0 bases and J gave up 8 bases, with 10 bases separating them. CDR1 is MGHRA and CDR2 is YSYEKL in the germline V gene. Worth noting for this clone: Its antigen remains unidentified.

Some clones are missing from TCRdb's copy, which holds only in-frame ones; the method was immunoSEQ multiplex PCR. This sample has about 100,000 clones, with around nine tenths found just once. The genes are TRBV4-1 and TRBJ1-2; weak D call: TRBD1 (5 bases). The TCR was taken from an adult in good health. The specimen comprised peripheral blood, sampled on day 0 of AZD1222 vaccination. CDR3 residues: CASSQDLGRGYTF. The CDR3 region has the DNA TGCGCCAGCAGCCAAGATTTGGGGCGAGGCTACACCTTC.